This T cell receptor beta chain was captured in a study of vaccination and CD4 T cells after COVID-19. The Oncomine TCR Beta short-read assay was applied to DNA of cultured CD4+ T cells. Once CD4+ T cells had been cultured, genomic DNA was extracted from them. Via MiXCR, TCRdb re-called the PCR reads, giving one row per CDR3 protein. The table records about 25,000 distinct CDR3 sequences, about 61% of them present only once. Regarding treatment: approximately nine-day PBMC culture with coronavirus spike peptide pools or control peptides (ViraFEST assay). With respect to this clonotype: Its antigen is unknown.

CDR1 and CDR2 (germline): SGHTS, YDEGEE. This CDR3 contains 16 residues. Trimming left V 5 bases short and J 0 bases short, with 14 bases between. Study-level points and caveats: Post-infection sampling omitted early timepoints and covered relatively few convalescent patients.

This TCR was recovered from a human donor who received a COVID-19 vaccine. The chain carries TRBV5-8 and TRBJ1-4, with a tentative D call TRBD1 (5 bases). The specimen comprised CD4+ T cells from blood, cultured in vitro, sampled after SARS-CoV-2 vaccination. The CDR3 loop is CASSQGTWATNEKLFF. DNA for the CDR3: TGTGCCAGCAGTCAAGGGACGTGGGCAACTAATGAAAAACTGTTTTTT.